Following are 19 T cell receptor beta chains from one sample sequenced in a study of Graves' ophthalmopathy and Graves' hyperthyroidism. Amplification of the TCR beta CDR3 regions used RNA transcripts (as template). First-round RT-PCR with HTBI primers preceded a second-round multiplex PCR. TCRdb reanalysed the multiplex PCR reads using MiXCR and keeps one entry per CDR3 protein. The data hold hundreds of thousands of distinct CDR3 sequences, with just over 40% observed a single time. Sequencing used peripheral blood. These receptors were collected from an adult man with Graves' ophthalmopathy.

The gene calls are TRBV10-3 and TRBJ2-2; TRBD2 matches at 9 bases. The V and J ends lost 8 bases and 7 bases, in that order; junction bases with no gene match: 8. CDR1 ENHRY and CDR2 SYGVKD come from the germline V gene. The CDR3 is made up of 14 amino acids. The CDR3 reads CAISAGGSSGELFF. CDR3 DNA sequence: TGTGCCATCTCGGCGGGGGGGTCCAGCGGGGAGCTGTTTTTT.

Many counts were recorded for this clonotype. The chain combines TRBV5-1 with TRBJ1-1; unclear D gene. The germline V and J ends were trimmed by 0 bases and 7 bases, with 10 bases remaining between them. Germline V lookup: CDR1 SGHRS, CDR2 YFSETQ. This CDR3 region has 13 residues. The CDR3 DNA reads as TGCGCCAGCAGCTTGGACCGACATTTTGAAGCTTTCTTT. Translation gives CASSLDRHFEAFF.

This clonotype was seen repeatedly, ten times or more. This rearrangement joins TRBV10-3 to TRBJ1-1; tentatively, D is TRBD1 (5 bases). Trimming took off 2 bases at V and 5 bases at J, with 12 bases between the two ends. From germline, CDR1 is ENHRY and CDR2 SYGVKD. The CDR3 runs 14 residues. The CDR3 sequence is CAISEKGRWTEAFF. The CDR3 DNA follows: TGTGCCATCAGTGAGAAGGGGCGTTGGACTGAAGCTTTCTTT.

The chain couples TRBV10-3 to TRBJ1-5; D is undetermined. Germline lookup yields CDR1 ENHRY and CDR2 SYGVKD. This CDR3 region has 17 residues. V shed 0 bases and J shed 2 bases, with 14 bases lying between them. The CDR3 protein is CAISESLDPRGNQPQHF. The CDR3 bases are TGTGCCATCAGTGAGTCGCTGGACCCAAGGGGCAATCAGCCCCAGCATTTT.

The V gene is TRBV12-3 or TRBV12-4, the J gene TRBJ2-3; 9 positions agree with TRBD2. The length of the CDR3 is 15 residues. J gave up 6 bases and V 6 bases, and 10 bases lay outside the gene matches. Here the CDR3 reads CASRLAGTRGDTQYF. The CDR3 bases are TGTGCCAGCAGGCTAGCGGGGACTAGAGGGGATACGCAGTATTTT.

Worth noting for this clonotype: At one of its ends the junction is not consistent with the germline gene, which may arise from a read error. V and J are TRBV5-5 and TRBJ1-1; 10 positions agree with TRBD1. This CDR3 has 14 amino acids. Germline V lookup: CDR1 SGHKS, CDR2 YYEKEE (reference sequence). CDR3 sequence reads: CASSLRDRGVEASF. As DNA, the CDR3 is TGTGCCAGCAGCCTTCGGGACAGGGGTGTTGAAGCTTCCTTT.

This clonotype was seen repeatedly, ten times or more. CDR3 DNA: TGCAGCGTTCTGGGGACCTACGAGCAGTACTTC. As protein: CSVLGTYEQYF. The chain links TRBV29-1 to TRBJ2-7; D remains ambiguous. The germline V and J ends were trimmed by 5 bases and 2 bases, with 7 bases remaining between them. CDR1 and CDR2 (germline): SQVTM, ANQGSEA. This CDR3 contains 11 residues.

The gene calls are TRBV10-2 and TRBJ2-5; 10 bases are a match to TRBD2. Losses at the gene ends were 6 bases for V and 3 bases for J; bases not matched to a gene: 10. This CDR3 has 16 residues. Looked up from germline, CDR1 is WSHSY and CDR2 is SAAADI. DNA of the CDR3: TGCGCCAGCAGGTCCCCTAGCGGGGGAGTGGAAGAGACCCAGTACTTC. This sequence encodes CASRSPSGGVEETQYF.

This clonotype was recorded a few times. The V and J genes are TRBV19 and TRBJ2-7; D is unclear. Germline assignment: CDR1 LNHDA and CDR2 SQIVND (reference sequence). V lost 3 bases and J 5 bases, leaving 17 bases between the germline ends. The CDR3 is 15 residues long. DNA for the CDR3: TGTGCCAGTAGTATGGTCCGGATTGGTAGGGACGAGCAGTACTTC. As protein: CASSMVRIGRDEQYF.

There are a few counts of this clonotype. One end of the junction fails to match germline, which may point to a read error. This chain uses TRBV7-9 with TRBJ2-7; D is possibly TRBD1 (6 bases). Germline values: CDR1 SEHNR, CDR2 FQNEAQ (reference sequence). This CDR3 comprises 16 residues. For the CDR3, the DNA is TGCGCCAGCAGCCATCGAACAGGGACCAGCTCCTACGAGCAGTACTTC. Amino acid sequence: CASSHRTGTSSYEQYF.

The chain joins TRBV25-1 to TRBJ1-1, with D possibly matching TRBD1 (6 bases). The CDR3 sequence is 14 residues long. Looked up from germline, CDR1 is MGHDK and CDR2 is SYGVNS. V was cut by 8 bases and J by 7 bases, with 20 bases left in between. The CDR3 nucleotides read TGTGCCAGCCGAACCCCAGGGGTGCCTATTGAAGCTTTCTTT. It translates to CASRTPGVPIEAFF.

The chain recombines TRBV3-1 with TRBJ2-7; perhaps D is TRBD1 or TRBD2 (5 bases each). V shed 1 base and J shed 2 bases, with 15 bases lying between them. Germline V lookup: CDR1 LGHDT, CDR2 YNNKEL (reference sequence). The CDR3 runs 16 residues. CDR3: CASSQAGARPTYEQYF. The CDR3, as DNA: TGTGCCAGCAGCCAAGCCGGGGCGAGACCCACCTACGAGCAGTACTTC.

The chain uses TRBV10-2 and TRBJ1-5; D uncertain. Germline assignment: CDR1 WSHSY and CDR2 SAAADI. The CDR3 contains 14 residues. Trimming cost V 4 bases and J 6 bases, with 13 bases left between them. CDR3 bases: TGCGCCAGCAGTGTGTTCGCCGGTGGTCAGCCCCAGCATTTT. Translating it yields CASSVFAGGQPQHF.

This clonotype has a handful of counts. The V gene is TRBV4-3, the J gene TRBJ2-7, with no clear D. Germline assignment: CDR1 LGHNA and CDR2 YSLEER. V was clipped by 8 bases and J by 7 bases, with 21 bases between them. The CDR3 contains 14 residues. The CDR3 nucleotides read TGCGCCAGCTCACCATGGACGGCCTACGATGAGCAGTACTTC. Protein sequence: CASSPWTAYDEQYF.

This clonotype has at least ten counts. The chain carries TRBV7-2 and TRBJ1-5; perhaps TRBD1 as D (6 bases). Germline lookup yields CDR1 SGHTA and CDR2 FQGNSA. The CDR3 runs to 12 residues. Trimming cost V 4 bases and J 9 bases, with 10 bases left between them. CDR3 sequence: CASSSDSAPQHF. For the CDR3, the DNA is TGTGCCAGCAGCTCGGACAGCGCGCCCCAGCATTTT.

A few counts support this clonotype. CDR3 region: CASSQEVQGARQPQHF. The CDR3 bases are TGTGCCAGCAGCCAGGAGGTACAGGGGGCCCGTCAGCCCCAGCATTTT. The chain carries TRBV16 and TRBJ1-5; TRBD1 aligns across 9 bases. The length of the CDR3 is 16 residues. The germline V gene has CDR1 KGHSY and CDR2 FQNENV. The V segment lost 3 bases and the J segment 6 bases; nucleotides outside the gene matches: 9.

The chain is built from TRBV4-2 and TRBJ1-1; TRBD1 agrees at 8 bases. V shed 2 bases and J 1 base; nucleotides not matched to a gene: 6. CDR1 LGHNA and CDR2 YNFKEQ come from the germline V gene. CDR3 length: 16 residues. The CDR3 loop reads CASSQLHRGANTEAFF. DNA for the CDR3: TGTGCCAGCAGCCAACTACACAGGGGGGCGAACACTGAAGCTTTCTTT.

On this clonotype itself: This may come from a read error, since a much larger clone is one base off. The chain's CDR3 is CASKTTGGENIIYF. In DNA form, the CDR3 reads TGTGCCAGCAAGACTACCGGGGGCGAGAACATCATATATTTT. V gene TRBV2 combines with J gene TRBJ1-3, with D maybe TRBD1 (6 bases). Germline V gives CDR1 SNHLY, CDR2 FYNNEI. The CDR3 consists of 14 residues.

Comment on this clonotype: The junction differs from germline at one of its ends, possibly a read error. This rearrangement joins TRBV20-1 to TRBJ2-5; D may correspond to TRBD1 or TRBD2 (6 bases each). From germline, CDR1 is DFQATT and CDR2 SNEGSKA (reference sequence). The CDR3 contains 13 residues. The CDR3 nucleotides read TGCAGTGCCATAGACAGGACTAAAGAGACCCGGTACTTC. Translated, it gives CSAIDRTKETRYF.